This T cell receptor beta chain derives from a study of blood T cell repertoires in COVID-19. Background on the study: Donors in the United States, Italy and Spain gave samples during acute or convalescent COVID-19. Nucleic acid was either cDNA or gDNA, and it came from T cells, B-cell-depleted T cells, or PBMCs.

Germline CDR1 MDHEN, CDR2 SYDVKM. Unmatched junction bases numbered 13, after V lost 6 bases and J lost 1 base. CDR3 size: 17 residues. In the study's own analysis: Amplification of reference gene primers provided the estimated nucleated cell counts. Profiling relied on immunoSEQ multiplex PCR, and the TCRdb table lists in-frame clones only, not all of them. The V and J calls and clone size come from that table; D and trimming were worked out from the DNA. Seen here are 110,000 to 150,000 clones, almost 90% observed once, and the top ten hold about 1.5%. The TCR sequence derives from a woman aged 60-75 years with acute or convalescent COVID-19. The chain has TRBV28 and TRBJ2-7; the match to TRBD2 covers 9 bases. The sequenced material came from peripheral blood. CDR3 bases: TGTGCCAGCAGCAGTGGGGGACTAGCTCCTTTATCCTACGAGCAGTACTTC. Translating it yields CASSSGGLAPLSYEQYF.